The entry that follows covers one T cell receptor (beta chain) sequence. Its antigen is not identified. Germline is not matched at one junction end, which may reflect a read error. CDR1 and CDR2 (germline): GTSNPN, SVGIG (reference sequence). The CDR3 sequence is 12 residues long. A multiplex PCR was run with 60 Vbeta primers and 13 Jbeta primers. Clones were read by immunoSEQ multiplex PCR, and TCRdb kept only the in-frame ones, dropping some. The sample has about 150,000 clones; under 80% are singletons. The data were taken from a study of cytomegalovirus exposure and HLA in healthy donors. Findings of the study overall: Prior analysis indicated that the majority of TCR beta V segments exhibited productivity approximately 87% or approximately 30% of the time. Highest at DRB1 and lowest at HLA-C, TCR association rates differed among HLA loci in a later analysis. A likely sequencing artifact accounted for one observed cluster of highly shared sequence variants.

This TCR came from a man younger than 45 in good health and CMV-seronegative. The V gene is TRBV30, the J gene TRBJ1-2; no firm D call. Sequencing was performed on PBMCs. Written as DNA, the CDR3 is TGTGCCTGGAGTGGAGCGAGCTATGGCTACCCCTTC. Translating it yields CAWSGASYGYPF.